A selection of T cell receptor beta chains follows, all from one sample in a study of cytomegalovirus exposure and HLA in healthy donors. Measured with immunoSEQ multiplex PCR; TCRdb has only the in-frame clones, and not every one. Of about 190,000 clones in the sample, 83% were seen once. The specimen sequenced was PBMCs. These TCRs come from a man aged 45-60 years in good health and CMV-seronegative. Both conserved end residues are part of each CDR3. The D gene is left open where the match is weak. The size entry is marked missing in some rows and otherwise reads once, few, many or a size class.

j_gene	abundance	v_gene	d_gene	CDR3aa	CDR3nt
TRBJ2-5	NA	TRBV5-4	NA	CASRTQDQETQYF	TGTGCCAGCAGAACTCAGGACCAAGAGACCCAGTACTTC
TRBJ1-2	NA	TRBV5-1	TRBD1	CASSLGARGTNGYTF	TGCGCCAGCAGCTTGGGGGCCAGGGGGACGAATGGCTACACCTTC
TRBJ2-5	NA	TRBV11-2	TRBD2	CASGRGGVAETQYF	TGTGCCAGCGGTCGTGGGGGGGTAGCAGAGACCCAGTACTTC
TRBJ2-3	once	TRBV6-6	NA	CASSTGTFPDTQYF	TGTGCCAGCAGTACCGGGACTTTTCCAGATACGCAGTATTTT
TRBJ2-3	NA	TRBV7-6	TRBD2	CASSKGWGTTTDTQYF	TGTGCCAGCAGCAAAGGGTGGGGGACTACCACAGATACGCAGTATTTT
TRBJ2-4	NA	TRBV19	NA	CASSMRPPSLAKNIQYF	TGTGCCAGTAGTATGCGTCCGCCATCCTTAGCCAAAAACATTCAGTACTTC
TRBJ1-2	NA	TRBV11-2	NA	CASTRGSNYGYTF	TGTGCCAGTACTCGGGGGTCCAACTATGGCTACACCTTC
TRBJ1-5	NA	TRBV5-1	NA	CASSLEGGNQPQHF	TGCGCCAGCAGCTTAGAGGGGGGCAATCAGCCCCAGCATTTT
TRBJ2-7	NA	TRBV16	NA	CASSQLRGPTYEQYF	TGTGCCAGCAGCCAATTGCGGGGCCCTACCTACGAGCAGTACTTC
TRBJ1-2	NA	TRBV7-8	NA	CASSLAAGTNYGYTF	TGTGCCAGCAGCTTAGCTGCAGGGACTAACTATGGCTACACCTTC
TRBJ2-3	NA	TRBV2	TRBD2	CASLAGVATDTQYF	TGTGCCAGCCTAGCGGGAGTCGCCACAGATACGCAGTATTTT
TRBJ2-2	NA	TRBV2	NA	CASSSQGLGSGELFF	TGTGCCAGCAGTTCTCAGGGGCTAGGATCCGGGGAGCTGTTTTTT
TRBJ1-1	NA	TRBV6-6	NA	CASSYRQGRREAFF	TGTGCCAGCAGTTACCGGCAGGGGCGGAGGGAAGCTTTCTTT
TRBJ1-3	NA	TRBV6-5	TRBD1	CASSRQGNSGNTIYF	TGTGCCAGCTCACGACAGGGAAACTCTGGAAACACCATATATTTT
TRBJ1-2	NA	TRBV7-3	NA	CASSLTGGGSGYTF	TGTGCCAGCAGCTTAACAGGCGGGGGCTCTGGCTACACCTTC
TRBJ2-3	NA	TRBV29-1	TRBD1	CSAHKNPGQGTTDTQYF	TGCAGCGCTCACAAGAATCCGGGACAGGGGACCACAGATACGCAGTATTTT
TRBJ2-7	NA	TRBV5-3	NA	CASSLVEGLSYEQYF	TGTGCCAGCAGCTTGGTAGAGGGCCTCTCCTACGAGCAGTACTTC
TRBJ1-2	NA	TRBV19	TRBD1	CASSDRQGPGYTF	TGTGCCAGTAGTGATCGACAGGGTCCTGGCTACACCTTC
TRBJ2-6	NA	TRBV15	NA	CATSRWRKARSGANVLTF	TGTGCCACCAGTAGATGGCGGAAAGCTAGGTCTGGGGCCAACGTCCTGACTTTC
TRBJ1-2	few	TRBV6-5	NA	CASSTDSGYGYTF	TGTGCCAGCAGTACAGATAGTGGCTATGGCTACACCTTC
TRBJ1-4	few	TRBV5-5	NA	CASSLAAGIEKLFF	TGTGCCAGCAGCTTGGCGGCCGGGATTGAAAAACTGTTTTTT
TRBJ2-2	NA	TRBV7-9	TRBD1	CSSRGTGTGELFF	TGTTCCAGCAGGGGGACAGGGACCGGGGAGCTGTTTTTT
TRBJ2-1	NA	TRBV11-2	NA	CASSLSVSSSYNEQFF	TGTGCCAGCAGCTTATCGGTGAGTAGCTCCTACAATGAGCAGTTCTTC
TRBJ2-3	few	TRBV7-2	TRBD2	CASSLGGRGPTDTQYF	TGTGCCAGCAGCTTAGGCGGGAGGGGTCCCACAGATACGCAGTATTTT
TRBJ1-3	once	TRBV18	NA	CASSPPSQYSGNTIYF	TGTGCCAGCTCACCACCGTCCCAGTACTCTGGAAACACCATATATTTT
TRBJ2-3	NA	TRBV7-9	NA	CASSLSGPSGTQYF	TGTGCCAGCAGCTTAAGCGGGCCCTCGGGTACGCAGTATTTT
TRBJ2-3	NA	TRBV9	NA	CASSVVDGRGADTQYF	TGTGCCAGCAGCGTAGTTGACGGGCGGGGTGCAGATACGCAGTATTTT
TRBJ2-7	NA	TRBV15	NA	CATSEGGQSYEQYF	TGTGCCACCAGCGAGGGGGGACAGTCCTACGAGCAGTACTTC
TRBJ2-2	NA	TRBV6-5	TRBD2	CASSYSVAGETGELFF	TGTGCCAGCAGTTACTCGGTAGCGGGTGAGACCGGGGAGCTGTTTTTT
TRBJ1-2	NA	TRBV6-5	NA	CASSYTEFYGYTF	TGTGCCAGCAGTTACACGGAGTTTTATGGCTACACCTTC
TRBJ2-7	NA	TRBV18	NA	CASSPPRGIYEQYF	TGTGCCAGCTCACCACCGCGGGGAATCTACGAGCAGTACTTC
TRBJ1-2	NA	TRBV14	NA	CASSQDPGAYGYTF	TGTGCCAGCAGCCAAGATCCGGGAGCCTATGGCTACACCTTC
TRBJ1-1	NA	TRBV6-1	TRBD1	CASRAGGPTEAFF	TGTGCCAGCAGGGCAGGGGGCCCCACTGAAGCTTTCTTT
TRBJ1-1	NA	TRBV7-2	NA	CASSLVGGNTEAFF	TGTGCCAGCAGCTTGGTAGGGGGGAACACTGAAGCTTTCTTT
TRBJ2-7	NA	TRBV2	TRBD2	CASSVSIAGGLGEQYF	TGTGCCAGCAGTGTTTCTATAGCGGGGGGCCTCGGGGAGCAGTACTTC
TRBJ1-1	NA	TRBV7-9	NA	CASSLREGNTEAFF	TGTGCCAGCAGCTTAAGGGAGGGCAACACTGAAGCTTTCTTT
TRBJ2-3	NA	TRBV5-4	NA	CAGRTERSTDTQYF	TGTGCCGGCAGGACTGAGCGTAGCACAGATACGCAGTATTTT
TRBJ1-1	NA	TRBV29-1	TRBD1	CSANPGQMNTEAFF	TGCAGCGCTAACCCGGGACAGATGAACACTGAAGCTTTCTTT